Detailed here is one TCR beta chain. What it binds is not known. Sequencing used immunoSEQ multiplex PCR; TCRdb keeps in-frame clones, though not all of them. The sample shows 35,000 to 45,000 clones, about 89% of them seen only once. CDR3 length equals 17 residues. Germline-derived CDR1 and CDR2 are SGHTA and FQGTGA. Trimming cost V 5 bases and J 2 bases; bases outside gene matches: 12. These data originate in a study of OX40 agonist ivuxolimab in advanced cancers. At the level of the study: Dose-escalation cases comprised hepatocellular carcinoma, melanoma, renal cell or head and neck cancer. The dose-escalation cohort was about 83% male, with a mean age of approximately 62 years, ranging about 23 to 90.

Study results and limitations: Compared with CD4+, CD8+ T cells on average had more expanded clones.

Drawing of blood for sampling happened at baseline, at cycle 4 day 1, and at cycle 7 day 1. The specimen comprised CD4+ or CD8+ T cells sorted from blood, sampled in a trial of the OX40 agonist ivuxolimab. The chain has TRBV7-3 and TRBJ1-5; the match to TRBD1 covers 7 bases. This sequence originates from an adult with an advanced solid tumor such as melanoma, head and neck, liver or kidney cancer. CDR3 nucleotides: TGTGCCAGCAGCGTCGGCCCTCAGGGGGATGGCAATCAGCCCCAGCATTTT. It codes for CASSVGPQGDGNQPQHF.